The entry below gives a single TCR beta chain sequence along with its context. Germline V CDR1 and CDR2: SGHAT, FQNNGV. The CDR3 totals 13 residues. Germline trimming cut 7 bases from V and 3 bases from J; bases unmatched to any gene: 1. This sample stems from a study of blood T cell repertoires in COVID-19. The assay was immunoSEQ multiplex PCR, and TCRdb's table has in-frame clones only and misses some. This sample has fewer than 200,000 clones, with roughly 78% found just once. J is TRBJ2-1 and V is TRBV11-2; 9 bases agree with TRBD2. The sequenced material came from peripheral blood. The receptor was isolated from a man aged 65-85 years with active or convalescent COVID-19. DNA of the CDR3: TGTGCCAGCACGACTAGCGGCTACAATGAGCAGTTCTTC. This translates into CASTTSGYNEQFF.